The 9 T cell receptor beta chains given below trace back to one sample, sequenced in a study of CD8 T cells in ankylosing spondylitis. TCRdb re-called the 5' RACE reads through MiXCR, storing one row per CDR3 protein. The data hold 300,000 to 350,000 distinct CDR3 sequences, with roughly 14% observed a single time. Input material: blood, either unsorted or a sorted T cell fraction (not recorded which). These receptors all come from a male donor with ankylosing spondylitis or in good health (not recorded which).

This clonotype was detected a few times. Written as DNA, the CDR3 is TGTGCCAGCAGTTTACGGGGCGAGGGTGGCTACACCTTC. Its protein product is CASSLRGEGGYTF. The V and J genes are TRBV12-3 or TRBV12-4 and TRBJ1-2, with D perhaps TRBD1 (5 bases). This CDR3 region has 13 residues. Trimming cost V 2 bases and J 7 bases, with 11 bases left between them.

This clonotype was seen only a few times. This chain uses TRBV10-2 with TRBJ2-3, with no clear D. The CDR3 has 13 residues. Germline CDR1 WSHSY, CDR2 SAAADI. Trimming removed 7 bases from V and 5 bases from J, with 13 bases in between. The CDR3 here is CASTALPRDTQYF. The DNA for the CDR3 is TGCGCCAGCACGGCCCTACCTAGAGATACGCAGTATTTT.

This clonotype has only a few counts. Written as DNA, the CDR3 is TGCGCCAGCAGCTCCAGCGGGGGGGCGTTTGATGAGCAGTTCTTC. Encoded protein: CASSSSGGAFDEQFF. The chain uses TRBV5-1 and TRBJ2-1, with 10 bases identical to TRBD2. The CDR3 spans 15 residues. Germline V gene sequence: CDR1 SGHRS, CDR2 YFSETQ. V lost 3 bases and J lost 8; bases outside the gene matches: 8.

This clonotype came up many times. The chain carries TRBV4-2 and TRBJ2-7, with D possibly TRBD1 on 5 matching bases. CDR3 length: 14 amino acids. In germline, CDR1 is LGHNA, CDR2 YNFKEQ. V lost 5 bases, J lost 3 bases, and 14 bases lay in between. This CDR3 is CASSLRGKHYEQYF. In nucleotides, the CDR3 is TGTGCCAGCAGCTTAAGGGGAAAGCACTACGAGCAGTACTTC.

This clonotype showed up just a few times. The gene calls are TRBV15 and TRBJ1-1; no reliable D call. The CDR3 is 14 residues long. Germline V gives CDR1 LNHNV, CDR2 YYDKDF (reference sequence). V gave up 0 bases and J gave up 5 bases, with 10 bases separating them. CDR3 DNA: TGTGCCACCAGCAGAGATCCAGAAGGGACTGAAGCTTTCTTT. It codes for CATSRDPEGTEAFF.

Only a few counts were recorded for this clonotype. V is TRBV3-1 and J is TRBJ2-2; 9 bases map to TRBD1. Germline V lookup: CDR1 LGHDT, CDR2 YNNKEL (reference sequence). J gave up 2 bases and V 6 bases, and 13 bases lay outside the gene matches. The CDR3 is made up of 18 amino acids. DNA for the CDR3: TGTGCCAGCAGGCCACATTCAAACAGGGGGCCCAACACCGGGGAGCTGTTTTTT. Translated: CASRPHSNRGPNTGELFF. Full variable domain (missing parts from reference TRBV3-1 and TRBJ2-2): DTAVSQTPKYLVTQMGNDKSIKCEQNLGHDTMYWYKQDSKKFLKIMFSYNNKELIINETVPNRFSPKSPDKAHLNLHINSLELGDSAVYFCASRPHSNRGPNTGELFFGEGSRLTVL.

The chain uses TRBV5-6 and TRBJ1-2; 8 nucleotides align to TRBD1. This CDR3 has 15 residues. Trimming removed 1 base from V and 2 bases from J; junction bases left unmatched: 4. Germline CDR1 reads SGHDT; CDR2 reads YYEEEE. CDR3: CASSLMGQENYGYTF. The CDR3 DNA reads TGTGCCAGCAGCTTGATGGGACAGGAAAACTATGGCTACACCTTC.

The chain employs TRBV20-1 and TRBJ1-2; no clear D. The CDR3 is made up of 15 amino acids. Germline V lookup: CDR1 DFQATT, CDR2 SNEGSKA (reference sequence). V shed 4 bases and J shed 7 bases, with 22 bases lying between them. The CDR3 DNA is TGCAGTGCTAAGCCACCGCTCGGGAAGGGTGGTGGCTACACCTTC. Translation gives CSAKPPLGKGGGYTF.

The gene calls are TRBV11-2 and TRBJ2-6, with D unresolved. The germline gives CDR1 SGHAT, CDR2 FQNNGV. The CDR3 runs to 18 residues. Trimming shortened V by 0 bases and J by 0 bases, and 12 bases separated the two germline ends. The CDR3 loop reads CASSLEAFHTSGANVLTF. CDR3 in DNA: TGTGCCAGCAGCTTAGAAGCCTTCCACACCTCTGGGGCCAACGTCCTGACTTTC.